What follows are 19 T cell receptor beta chains derived from one specimen sequenced in a study of blood T cells in healthy people across ages. With a J-beta primer mix and a sample-barcoded 5' primer, a second PCR ran roughly 6 to 11 cycles. Using its own MiXCR run on the 5' RACE reads, TCRdb lists one record per CDR3 protein. The repertoire has 780,000 or so distinct CDR3 sequences, roughly 56% of them found once; the top ten carry around 24%. Sequenced input: blood. These receptors were taken from a man aged 40-49 years in good health.

In regard to this clonotype: The junction and the germline gene differ at one end; a read error may be behind it. The genes are TRBV10-3 and TRBJ1-2; D is unresolved. This CDR3 has 12 residues. CDR1 and CDR2 from the germline V gene are ENHRY and SYGVKD. CDR3 sequence (DNA): TGTGCCAGCAGTGAAGGCCTGTATGGCTACACCTTC. Protein sequence: CASSEGLYGYTF.

The chain employs TRBV4-3 and TRBJ1-2; D might be TRBD1 (6 bases). This CDR3 has 17 amino acids. In germline, CDR1 is LGHNA, CDR2 YSLEER. Trimming pared 0 bases from V and 2 bases from J, leaving 16 bases between. The CDR3 is CASSQEAQGRINYGYTF. The CDR3 DNA is TGCGCCAGCAGCCAAGAAGCACAGGGCCGGATAAACTATGGCTACACCTTC.

The chain uses TRBV6-1 and TRBJ2-7; TRBD2 aligns across 13 bases. The CDR3 is made up of 14 amino acids. From germline, CDR1 is MNHNS and CDR2 SASEGT. Losses at the gene ends were 6 bases for V and 7 bases for J; bases not matched to a gene: 6. CDR3 DNA: TGTGCCAGCAGCCGACTAGCGGGGGGACGTGAGCAGTACTTC. Amino acid sequence: CASSRLAGGREQYF.

This clonotype was detected a few times. The chain recombines TRBV29-1 with TRBJ2-1; 9 nucleotides align to TRBD1. Looked up from germline, CDR1 is SQVTM and CDR2 is ANQGSEA. V lost 4 bases and J lost 10; bases outside the gene matches: 14. This CDR3 has 15 residues. CDR3 region: CSVVNRGLVTREQFF. The CDR3 nucleotides read TGCAGCGTTGTAAACAGGGGGCTCGTAACAAGGGAGCAGTTCTTC.

The table lists this clonotype with a few counts. This chain connects TRBV9 to TRBJ2-1; 9 bases line up with TRBD2. The CDR3 length is 20 residues. CDR1 and CDR2 from the germline V gene are SGDLS and YYNGEE. V shed 0 bases and J 0 bases; nucleotides not matched to a gene: 13. This CDR3 reads CASSVGSSGRGTSSYNEQFF. The DNA of the CDR3 is TGTGCCAGCAGCGTAGGTAGTAGCGGGAGAGGGACAAGCTCCTACAATGAGCAGTTCTTC.

This chain links TRBV27 with TRBJ2-7; 9 nucleotides align to TRBD2. The germline V gene has CDR1 MNHEY and CDR2 SMNVEV (reference sequence). The V gene end was trimmed by 6 bases and the J gene end by 6 bases; junction bases not matched to a gene: 9. This CDR3 comprises 14 residues. CDR3 nucleotide sequence: TGTGCCAGCAGACGGCGGCGGGAGGGCCGCGAGCAGTACTTC. Protein product: CASRRRREGREQYF.

This chain links TRBV6-6 with TRBJ2-1; 7 nucleotides align to TRBD1. Germline V gene lookup returns CDR1 MNHNY and CDR2 SVGAGI (reference sequence). J gave up 2 bases and V 6 bases, and 7 bases lay outside the gene matches. The CDR3 is 15 residues long. CDR3 region: CASREDRDPYNEQFF. DNA of the CDR3: TGTGCCAGCAGGGAAGACAGGGACCCCTACAATGAGCAGTTCTTC.

The chain couples TRBV2 to TRBJ2-3, with 14 bases lining up with TRBD2. CDR1 is SNHLY, CDR2 FYNNEI, per germline. CDR3 size: 19 residues. V was pared by 0 bases and J by 4 bases, with 9 bases of the junction left unmatched. DNA of the CDR3: TGTGCCAGCAGTGAAGCGCTCGGGACTAGCGGGAGATGGCCAGATACGCAGTATTTT. It encodes CASSEALGTSGRWPDTQYF.

The chain recombines TRBV3-1 with TRBJ2-7; 12 bases agree with TRBD2. CDR3 length equals 15 residues. In germline, CDR1 is LGHDT, CDR2 YNNKEL (reference sequence). Losses at the gene ends were 4 bases for V and 3 bases for J; bases not matched to a gene: 4. The CDR3 DNA follows: TGTGCCAGCAGCCTTGGACTAGCGGGACGCTACGAGCAGTACTTC. This sequence encodes CASSLGLAGRYEQYF.

The chain uses TRBV6-2 or TRBV6-3 and TRBJ2-6; D tentatively reads TRBD1 or TRBD2 (5 bases each). The germline V gene encodes CDR1 MNHEY and CDR2 SVGEGT. CDR3 length: 16 amino acids. With 2 bases removed from V and 0 bases from J, the gap between germline ends came to 8 bases. The DNA for the CDR3 is TGTGCCAGCAGTTACGATGGGGGCTCTGGGGCCAACGTCCTGACTTTC. It codes for CASSYDGGSGANVLTF.

This chain links TRBV20-1 with TRBJ2-7; 7 positions agree with TRBD2. V lost 0 bases and J lost 0; bases outside the gene matches: 11. CDR1 and CDR2 from the germline V gene are DFQATT and SNEGSKA (reference sequence). The CDR3 extends over 17 amino acids. CDR3 DNA sequence: TGCAGTGCTAGAGATACCGGGGTAGCGGGCAGCTCCTACGAGCAGTACTTC. Translated, it gives CSARDTGVAGSSYEQYF.

V gene TRBV6-5 combines with J gene TRBJ2-1; D not certain. V gave up 1 base and J gave up 8 bases, with 3 bases separating them. CDR3 length: 11 amino acids. Germline CDR1 reads MNHEY; CDR2 reads SVGAGI. CDR3 nucleotide sequence: TGTGCCAGCAGTTACTTTGATGAGCAGTTCTTC. The encoded protein is CASSYFDEQFF.

V and J are TRBV7-3 and TRBJ2-3; D perhaps matches TRBD2 (6 bases). V lost 5 bases, J lost 0 bases, and 21 bases lay in between. Germline CDR1 reads SGHTA; CDR2 reads FQGTGA. The CDR3 spans 18 residues. This chain's CDR3 is CASSRRRATTSSTDTQYF. CDR3 nucleotides: TGTGCCAGCAGCCGCCGGAGGGCTACTACCTCTAGCACAGATACGCAGTATTTT.

The gene calls are TRBV25-1 and TRBJ2-3, with D possibly TRBD1 on 6 matching bases. V was trimmed by 2 bases and J by 0 bases, leaving 15 bases between them. CDR1 MGHDK and CDR2 SYGVNS come from the germline V gene. CDR3 size: 17 residues. The CDR3 loop reads CASSEGGRYSSTDTQYF. The CDR3 DNA is TGTGCCAGCAGTGAAGGGGGCAGATACTCTAGCACAGATACGCAGTATTTT.

The genes are TRBV27 and TRBJ1-1, with a weak D call TRBD1 (5 bases). V shed 3 bases and J shed 7 bases, with 9 bases lying between them. Looked up from germline, CDR1 is MNHEY and CDR2 is SMNVEV (reference sequence). There are 12 residues in the CDR3. This CDR3 reads CASSLAGLEAFF. The CDR3 DNA is TGTGCCAGCAGTTTGGCGGGGCTTGAAGCTTTCTTT.

Turning to this clonotype: Its ends do not fully match the called genes, so a read error is possible. The chain links TRBV5-1 to TRBJ1-1; D unclear. Looked up from germline, CDR1 is SGHRS and CDR2 is YFSETQ. The CDR3 has 14 amino acids. The CDR3 spells CASSSDPGNTEAFF. CDR3 coding DNA: TGCGCTAGCAGCTCGGATCCAGGGAACACTGAAGCTTTCTTT.

This clonotype was picked up a small number of times. This rearrangement joins TRBV4-1 to TRBJ2-7; no clear D. The CDR3 is made up of 13 amino acids. Germline CDR1 reads MGHRA; CDR2 reads YSYEKL. Trimming cost V 1 base and J 6 bases, with 10 bases left between them. The DNA for the CDR3 is TGCGCCAGCAGCCAAGGTTTCAGTACCGAGCAGTACTTC. As protein: CASSQGFSTEQYF.

This clonotype showed up many times. This chain connects TRBV25-1 to TRBJ2-1, with TRBD1 matching over 9 bases. With 8 bases clipped from V and 5 bases from J, the junction kept 10 bases outside the gene matches. CDR1 and CDR2 from the germline V gene are MGHDK and SYGVNS. This CDR3 spans 15 amino acids. CDR3 sequence reads: CASRQTGGRDNEQFF. The CDR3 nucleotides read TGTGCCAGCCGCCAAACAGGGGGCCGCGACAATGAGCAGTTCTTC.

The rearrangement links TRBV7-2 to TRBJ2-7; 10 bases map to TRBD1. The J call may not be correct, given that the DNA end is closer to TRBJ2-5. The CDR3 has 15 residues. CDR1 and CDR2 (germline): SGHTA, FQGNSA. CDR3 nucleotide sequence: TGTGCCAGCAGCTACCCCGGGGGACAGGGGGAGACCCAGTACTTC. Translation gives CASSYPGGQGETQYF.